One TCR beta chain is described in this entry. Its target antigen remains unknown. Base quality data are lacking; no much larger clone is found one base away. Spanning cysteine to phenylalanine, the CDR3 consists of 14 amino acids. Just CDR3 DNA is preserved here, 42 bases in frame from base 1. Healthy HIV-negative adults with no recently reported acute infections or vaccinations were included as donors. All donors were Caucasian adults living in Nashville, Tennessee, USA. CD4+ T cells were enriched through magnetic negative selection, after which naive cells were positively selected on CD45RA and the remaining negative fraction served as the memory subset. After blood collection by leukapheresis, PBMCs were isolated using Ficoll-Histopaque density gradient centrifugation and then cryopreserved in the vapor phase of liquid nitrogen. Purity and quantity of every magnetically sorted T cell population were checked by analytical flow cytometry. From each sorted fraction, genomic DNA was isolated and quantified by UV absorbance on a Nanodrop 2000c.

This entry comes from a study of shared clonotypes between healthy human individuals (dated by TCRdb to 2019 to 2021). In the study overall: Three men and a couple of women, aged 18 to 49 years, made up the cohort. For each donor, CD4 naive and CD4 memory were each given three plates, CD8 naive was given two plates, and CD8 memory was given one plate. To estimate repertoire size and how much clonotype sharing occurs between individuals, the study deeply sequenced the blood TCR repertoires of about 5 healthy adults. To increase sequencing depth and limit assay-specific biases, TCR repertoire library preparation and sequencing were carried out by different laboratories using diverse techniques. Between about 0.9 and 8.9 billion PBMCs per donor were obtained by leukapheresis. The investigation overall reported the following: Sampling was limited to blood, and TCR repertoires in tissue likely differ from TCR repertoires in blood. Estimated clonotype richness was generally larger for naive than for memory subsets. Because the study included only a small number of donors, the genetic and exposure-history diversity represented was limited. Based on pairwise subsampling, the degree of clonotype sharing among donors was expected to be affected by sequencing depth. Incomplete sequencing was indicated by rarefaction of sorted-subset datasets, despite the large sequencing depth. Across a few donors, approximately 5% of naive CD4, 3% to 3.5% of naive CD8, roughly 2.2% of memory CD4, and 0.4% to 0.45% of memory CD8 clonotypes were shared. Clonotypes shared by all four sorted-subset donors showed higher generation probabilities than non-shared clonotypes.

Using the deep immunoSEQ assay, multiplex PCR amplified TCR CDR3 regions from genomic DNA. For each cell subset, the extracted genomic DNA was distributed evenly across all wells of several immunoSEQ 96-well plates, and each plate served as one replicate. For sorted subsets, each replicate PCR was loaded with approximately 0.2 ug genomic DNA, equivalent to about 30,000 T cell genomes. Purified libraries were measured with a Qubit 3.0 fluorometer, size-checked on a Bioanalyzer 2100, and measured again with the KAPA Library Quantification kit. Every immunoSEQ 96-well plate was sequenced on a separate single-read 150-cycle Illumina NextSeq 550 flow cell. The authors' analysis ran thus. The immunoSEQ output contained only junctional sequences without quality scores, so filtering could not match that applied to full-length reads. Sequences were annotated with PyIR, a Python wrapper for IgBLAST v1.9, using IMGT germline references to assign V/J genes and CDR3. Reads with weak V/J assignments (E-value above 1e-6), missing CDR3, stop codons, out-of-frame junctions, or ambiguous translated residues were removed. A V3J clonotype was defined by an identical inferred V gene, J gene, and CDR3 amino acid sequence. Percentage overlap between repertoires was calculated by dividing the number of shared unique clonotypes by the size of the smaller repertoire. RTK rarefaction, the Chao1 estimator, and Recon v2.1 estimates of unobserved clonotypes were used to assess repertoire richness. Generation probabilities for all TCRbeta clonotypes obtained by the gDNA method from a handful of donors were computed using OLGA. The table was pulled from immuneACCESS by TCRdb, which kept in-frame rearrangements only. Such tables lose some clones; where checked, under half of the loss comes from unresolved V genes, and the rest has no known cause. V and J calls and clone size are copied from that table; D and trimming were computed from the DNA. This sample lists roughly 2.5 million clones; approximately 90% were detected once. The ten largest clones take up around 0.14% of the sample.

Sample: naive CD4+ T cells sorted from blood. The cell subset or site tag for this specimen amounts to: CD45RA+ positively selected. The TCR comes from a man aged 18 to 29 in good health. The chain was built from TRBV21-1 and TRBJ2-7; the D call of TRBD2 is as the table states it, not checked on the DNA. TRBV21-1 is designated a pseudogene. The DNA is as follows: TGTGCCAGCAGCTCACGGGGAGAGGGTGGCGAGCAGTACTTC. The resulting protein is CASSSRGEGGEQYF.